These T cell receptor beta chains were read from a single sample in a study of blood T cell repertoires in COVID-19. Repertoires were generated with immunoSEQ multiplex PCR, while TCRdb's copy carries only in-frame clones and drops some. The repertoire holds over 30,000 clones, with about 90% as singletons. The sample was peripheral blood. The receptors were gathered from a human donor with active COVID-19. The donor label of this sample is uncertain. Each CDR3 is given with its conserved first and last residue. Fields, in order: clone size, CDR3 length, V gene, D gene, J gene, CDR3 protein, CDR3 DNA. A D gene is named only where the DNA matches it firmly. Rows give clone size only sometimes, using once, few, many, or a class for an expanded clone.

abundance: -
len: 17
v_gene: TRBV7-9
d_gene: -
j_gene: TRBJ2-1
CDR3aa: CASSLDPLSKHYNEQFF
CDR3nt: TGTGCCAGCAGCTTAGATCCCCTTAGCAAACACTACAATGAGCAGTTCTTC

abundance: -
len: 17
v_gene: TRBV27
d_gene: TRBD1
j_gene: TRBJ1-5
CDR3aa: CASRRGFGQGNNQPQHF
CDR3nt: TGTGCCAGCAGGAGGGGATTCGGACAGGGCAACAATCAGCCCCAGCATTTT

abundance: -
len: 15
v_gene: TRBV24-1
d_gene: TRBD2
j_gene: TRBJ2-3
CDR3aa: CATSSGTSGTDTQYF
CDR3nt: TGTGCCACCAGCTCCGGGACTAGCGGCACAGATACGCAGTATTTT

abundance: -
len: 14
v_gene: TRBV18
d_gene: -
j_gene: TRBJ2-7
CDR3aa: CASSPPGSDYEQYF
CDR3nt: TGTGCCAGCTCACCGCCTGGGAGTGACTACGAGCAGTACTTC

abundance: -
len: 17
v_gene: TRBV4-3
d_gene: -
j_gene: TRBJ2-3
CDR3aa: CASSQEWGDRPTDTQYF
CDR3nt: TGCGCCAGCAGCCAAGAGTGGGGGGACAGACCCACAGATACGCAGTATTTT

abundance: -
len: 17
v_gene: TRBV19
d_gene: -
j_gene: TRBJ1-2
CDR3aa: CASTTNREFTSNYGYTF
CDR3nt: TGTGCCAGTACAACCAACCGAGAATTTACTTCCAACTATGGCTACACCTTC

abundance: -
len: 15
v_gene: TRBV7-3
d_gene: TRBD2
j_gene: TRBJ2-3
CDR3aa: CASSRRLANTDTQYF
CDR3nt: TGTGCCAGCAGCCGAAGACTAGCCAACACAGATACGCAGTATTTT

abundance: -
len: 18
v_gene: TRBV7-9
d_gene: -
j_gene: TRBJ1-3
CDR3aa: CASSRGTGGFISGNTIYF
CDR3nt: TGTGCCAGCAGCCGAGGGACCGGGGGTTTTATTTCTGGAAACACCATATATTTT

abundance: -
len: 15
v_gene: TRBV18
d_gene: -
j_gene: TRBJ1-6
CDR3aa: CASSRRAKDNSPLHF
CDR3nt: TGTGCCAGCTCGCGGAGGGCCAAAGATAATTCACCCCTCCACTTT

abundance: -
len: 16
v_gene: TRBV5-1
d_gene: TRBD1
j_gene: TRBJ2-5
CDR3aa: CASSLTTGALQETQYF
CDR3nt: TGCGCCAGCAGCTTGACGACAGGGGCGCTCCAAGAGACCCAGTACTTC

abundance: -
len: 16
v_gene: TRBV4-3
d_gene: TRBD2
j_gene: TRBJ2-3
CDR3aa: CASSQDLTSGGDTQYF
CDR3nt: TGCGCCAGCAGCCAAGATCTAACTAGCGGGGGGGATACGCAGTATTTT

abundance: -
len: 15
v_gene: TRBV9
d_gene: -
j_gene: TRBJ1-2
CDR3aa: CASSESPREDYGYTF
CDR3nt: TGTGCCAGCAGCGAGAGCCCCAGGGAAGACTATGGCTACACCTTC

abundance: -
len: 14
v_gene: TRBV5-1
d_gene: -
j_gene: TRBJ1-6
CDR3aa: CASSPGGVASPLHF
CDR3nt: TGCGCCAGCAGCCCGGGGGGGGTGGCTTCACCCCTCCACTTT

abundance: -
len: 15
v_gene: TRBV7-6
d_gene: -
j_gene: TRBJ2-3
CDR3aa: CASSLGGGFPDTQYF
CDR3nt: TGTGCCAGCAGCTTAGGTGGCGGCTTTCCAGATACGCAGTATTTT

abundance: once
len: 13
v_gene: TRBV5-1
d_gene: TRBD1
j_gene: TRBJ1-1
CDR3aa: CASSPGTGVEAFF
CDR3nt: TGCGCCAGCTCCCCCGGGACAGGGGTAGAGGCTTTCTTT

abundance: -
len: 17
v_gene: TRBV7-6
d_gene: TRBD1
j_gene: TRBJ2-7
CDR3aa: CASSLVSPGQGAYEQYF
CDR3nt: TGTGCCAGCAGCTTAGTATCCCCGGGACAGGGGGCTTACGAGCAGTACTTC